This paragraph covers one TCR beta chain sequence. This clone was counted between two and nine times. Which antigen it targets is not known. No base quality values were provided; no much bigger clone lies one nucleotide off. This entry belongs to a study of a mutant IDH1 vaccine in newly diagnosed glioma (dated by TCRdb to the early 2020s). About the full investigation: Patients received eight vaccinations in weeks 1, 3, 5, 7, 11, 15, 19 and 23, corresponding to visits V03 through V10. Vaccination started 4-6 weeks after radiotherapy alone, or was given together with temozolomide cycles in the groups whose treatment included chemotherapy. The approximately 30 treated patients were roughly 62% male and roughly 40% female, with a mean age of around 40 years. Before enrollment, most patients had been given radiochemotherapy with temozolomide as standard therapy, while the rest had received either radiotherapy alone or temozolomide alone. Peripheral blood samples were drawn at six visits, namely V03 (baseline), V05, V07, V10, V12 and V13. For exploratory analyses, longitudinal TCRB deep sequencing was carried out in roughly 23 treated patients wherever samples were available.

The time point label corresponds to: week 5, during vaccination. Each vaccine dose was 300 ug of a 20-mer mutant IDH1 peptide in Montanide, given subcutaneously with topical imiquimod. Newly diagnosed WHO grade 3 or 4 IDH1-mutant astrocytomas showing loss of nuclear ATRX were present in the donors. The samples were drawn from NOA16, a multicentre, single-arm, open-label phase I trial in Germany that tested a mutant IDH1 peptide vaccine in humans for the first time. The DNeasy Blood and Tissue Kit was used to extract genomic DNA from EDTA blood for TCRB sequencing. Study-level results and caveats: Pseudoprogression seemed to be unrelated to changes in the top peripheral T cell clonotypes found by TCRB sequencing. Availability determined which PBMC samples were chosen for TCRB deep sequencing. Immune responses induced by the vaccine were seen in around 93% of patients across multiple MHC alleles. The authors stated that sample limitations prevented analyses of patient blood samples from being reproduced.

Germline trimming: 0 bases from V, 4 bases from J; junction bases outside gene matches: 2. Per the germline V gene, SGDLS is the CDR1 and YYNGEE is the CDR2. The CDR3 measures 15 amino acids from cysteine to phenylalanine. Here the CDR3 DNA is all that survives: 45 bases in frame from base 1. The library relied on the immunoSEQ multiplex PCR assay. Rearranged TCR beta chain sequences were amplified with the hsTCRB Kit following the manufacturer's protocol. Sequencing of TCRB libraries was carried out on an Illumina MiSeq. For the original study's pipeline: The proprietary platform of the kit vendor was used for demultiplexing, trimming and gene mapping. This is the immuneACCESS table as TCRdb keeps it, with only in-frame sequences that have V and J called. A part of the clones is gone; compared with another copy, unresolved V genes explain less than half, and the rest is unexplained. Clonal size and the V and J genes are those of that table, whereas D and trimming came from the DNA. The sample table contains roughly 40,000 clones; only one count was recorded for approximately 93% of them. The ten largest clonotypes hold roughly 2.6% of the sample.

The chain uses TRBV9 and TRBJ1-4; TRBD1 lines up with 8 middle nucleotides. Sequences were derived from PBMCs, sampled from a glioma patient whose treatment included an IDH1 peptide vaccine. The clonotype was recovered from a man between 45 and 60 years old with glioma. The CDR3 region has the sequence CASSVEGTGNEKLFF. The DNA sequence reads TGTGCCAGCAGCGTAGAAGGGACAGGTAATGAAAAACTGTTTTTT.